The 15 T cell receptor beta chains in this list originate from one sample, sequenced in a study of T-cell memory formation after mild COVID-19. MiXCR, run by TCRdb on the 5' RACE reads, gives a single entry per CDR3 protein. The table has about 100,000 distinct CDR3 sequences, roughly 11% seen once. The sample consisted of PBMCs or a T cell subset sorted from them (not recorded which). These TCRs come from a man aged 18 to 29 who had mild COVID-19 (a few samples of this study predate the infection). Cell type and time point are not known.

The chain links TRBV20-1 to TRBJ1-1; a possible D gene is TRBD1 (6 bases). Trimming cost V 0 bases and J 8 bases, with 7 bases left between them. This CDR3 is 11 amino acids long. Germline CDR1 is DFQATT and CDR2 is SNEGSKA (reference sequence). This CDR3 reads CSAREGAEAFF. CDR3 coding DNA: TGCAGTGCTAGAGAGGGGGCCGAAGCTTTCTTT.

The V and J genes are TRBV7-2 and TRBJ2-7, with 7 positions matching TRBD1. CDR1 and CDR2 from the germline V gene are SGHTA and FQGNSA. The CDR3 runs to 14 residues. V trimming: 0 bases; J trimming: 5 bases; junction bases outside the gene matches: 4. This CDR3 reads CASSLASGGNEQYF. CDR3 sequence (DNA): TGTGCCAGCAGCTTAGCGTCAGGGGGAAACGAGCAGTACTTC.

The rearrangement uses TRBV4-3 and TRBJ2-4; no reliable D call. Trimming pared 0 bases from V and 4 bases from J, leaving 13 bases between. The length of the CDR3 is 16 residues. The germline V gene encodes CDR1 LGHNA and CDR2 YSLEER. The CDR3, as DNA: TGCGCCAGCAGCCAAGATTTCGTCCAGGAGAAAAACATTCAGTACTTC. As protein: CASSQDFVQEKNIQYF.

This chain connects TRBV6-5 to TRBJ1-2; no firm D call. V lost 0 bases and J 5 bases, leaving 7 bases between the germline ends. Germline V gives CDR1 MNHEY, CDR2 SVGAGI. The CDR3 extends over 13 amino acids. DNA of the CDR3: TGTGCCAGCAGTTACTCCGACGGGTATGGCTACACCTTC. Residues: CASSYSDGYGYTF.

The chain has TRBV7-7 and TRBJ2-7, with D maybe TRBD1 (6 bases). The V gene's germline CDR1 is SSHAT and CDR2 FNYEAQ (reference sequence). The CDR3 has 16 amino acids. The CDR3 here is CASSCQQGEVLYEQYV. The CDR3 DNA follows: TGTGCTAGCAGCTGCCAACAGGGAGAGGTACTCTACGAGCAGTACGTC.

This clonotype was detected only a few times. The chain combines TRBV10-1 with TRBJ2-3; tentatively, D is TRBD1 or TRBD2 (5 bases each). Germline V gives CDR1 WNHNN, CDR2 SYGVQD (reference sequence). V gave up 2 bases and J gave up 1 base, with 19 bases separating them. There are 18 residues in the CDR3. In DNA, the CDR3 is TGCGCCAGCAGTGAGACCCTCGAGCGGACATCCGGCACAGATACGCAGTATTTT. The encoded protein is CASSETLERTSGTDTQYF.

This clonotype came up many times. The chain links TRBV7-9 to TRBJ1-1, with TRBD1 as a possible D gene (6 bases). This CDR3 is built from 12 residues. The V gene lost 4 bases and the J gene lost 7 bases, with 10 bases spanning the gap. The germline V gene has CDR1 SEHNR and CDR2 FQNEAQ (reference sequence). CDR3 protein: CASSYGQIEAFF. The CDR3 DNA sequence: TGTGCCAGCAGCTACGGACAGATTGAAGCTTTCTTT.

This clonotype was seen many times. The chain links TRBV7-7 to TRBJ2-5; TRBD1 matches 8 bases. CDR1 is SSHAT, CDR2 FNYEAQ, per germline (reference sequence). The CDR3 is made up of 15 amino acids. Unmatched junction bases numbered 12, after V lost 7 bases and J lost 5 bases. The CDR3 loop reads CASTPGRGLGETQYF. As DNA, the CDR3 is TGTGCCAGCACACCCGGCAGGGGGCTAGGGGAGACCCAGTACTTC.

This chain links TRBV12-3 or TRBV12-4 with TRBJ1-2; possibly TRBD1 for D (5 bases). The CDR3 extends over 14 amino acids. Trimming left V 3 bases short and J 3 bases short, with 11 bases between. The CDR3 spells CASSLRGPDYGYTF. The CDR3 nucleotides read TGTGCCAGCAGTTTGAGGGGCCCGGACTATGGCTACACCTTC.

The CDR3 protein is CASSFTSGVSAEAFF. The CDR3 nucleotides read TGTGCCAGCAGCTTTACATCTGGGGTATCGGCTGAAGCTTTCTTT. The rearrangement links TRBV7-9 to TRBJ1-1; D gene ambiguous. This CDR3 is 15 amino acids long. V dropped 3 bases and J dropped 6 bases, with 17 bases sitting between them. The V gene's germline CDR1 is SEHNR and CDR2 FQNEAQ (reference sequence).

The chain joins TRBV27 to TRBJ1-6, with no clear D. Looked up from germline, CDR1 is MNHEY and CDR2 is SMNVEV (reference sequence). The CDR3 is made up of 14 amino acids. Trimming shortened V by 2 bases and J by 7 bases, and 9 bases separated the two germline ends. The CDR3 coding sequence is TGTGCCAGCAGTTTAAATTCAGCGAATTCACCCCTCCACTTT. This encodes CASSLNSANSPLHF.

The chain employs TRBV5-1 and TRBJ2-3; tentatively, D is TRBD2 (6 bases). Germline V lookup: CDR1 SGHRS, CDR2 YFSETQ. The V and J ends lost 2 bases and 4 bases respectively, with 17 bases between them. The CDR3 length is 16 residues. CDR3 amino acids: CASSFGGMFPADTQYF. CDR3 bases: TGCGCCAGCAGCTTCGGCGGGATGTTCCCCGCAGATACGCAGTATTTT. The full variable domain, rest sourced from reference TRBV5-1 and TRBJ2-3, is KAGVTQTPRYLIKTRGQQVTLSCSPISGHRSVSWYQQTPGQGLQFLFEYFSETQRNKGNFPGRFSGRQFSNSRSEMNVSTLELGDSALYLCASSFGGMFPADTQYFGPGTRLTVL.

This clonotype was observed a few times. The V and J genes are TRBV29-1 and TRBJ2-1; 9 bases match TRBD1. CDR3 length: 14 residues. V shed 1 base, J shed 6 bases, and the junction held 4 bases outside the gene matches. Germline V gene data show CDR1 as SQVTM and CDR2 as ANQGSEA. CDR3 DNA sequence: TGCAGCGTTGAAGCAGGGACAGGGCTCAATGAGCAGTTCTTC. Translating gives CSVEAGTGLNEQFF.

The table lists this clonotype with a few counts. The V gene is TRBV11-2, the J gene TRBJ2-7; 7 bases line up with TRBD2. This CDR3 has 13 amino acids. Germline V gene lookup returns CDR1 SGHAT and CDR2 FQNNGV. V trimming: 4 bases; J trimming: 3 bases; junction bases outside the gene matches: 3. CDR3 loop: CASSYRDYYEQYF. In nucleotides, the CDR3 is TGTGCCAGCAGCTATCGGGACTACTACGAGCAGTACTTC.

DNA of the CDR3: TGTGCCAGCAGCACCGGGGAGGGAGGAGAGCCCCAGCATTTT. It codes for CASSTGEGGEPQHF. The V call is TRBV5-5, the J call TRBJ1-5; D gene ambiguous. Germline CDR1 reads SGHKS; CDR2 reads YYEKEE (reference sequence). Trimming pared 4 bases from V and 8 bases from J, leaving 16 bases between. The CDR3 spans 14 residues.